The 11 T cell receptor beta chains below all came from one sample that was sequenced in a study of cytomegalovirus exposure and HLA in healthy donors. This PCR relied on a set of 60 Vbeta primers and 13 Jbeta primers. Libraries were prepared by immunoSEQ multiplex PCR; TCRdb keeps only in-frame clonotypes and omits some of them. This sample has roughly 100,000 clones, with roughly 80% found just once. Sequences were obtained from PBMCs. The source is a man over 45 in good health and CMV-seropositive.

The chain combines TRBV4-2 with TRBJ2-3; 16 bases align to TRBD2. Unmatched junction bases numbered 13, after V lost 0 bases and J lost 1 base. CDR1 and CDR2 from the germline V gene are LGHNA and YNFKEQ. CDR3 size: 22 residues. The CDR3 sequence is CASSQDPNSGTSGRGRTDTQYF. DNA of the CDR3: TGTGCCAGCAGCCAAGATCCCAATTCCGGGACTAGCGGGAGGGGACGCACAGATACGCAGTATTTT.

CDR3 amino acids: CASSTLRGLNLEQYF. The CDR3 DNA reads TGTGCCAGCAGTACCCTCAGGGGGCTCAATCTGGAGCAGTACTTC. The chain recombines TRBV28 with TRBJ2-5, with 8 bases identical to TRBD1. The germline gives CDR1 MDHEN, CDR2 SYDVKM. The CDR3 has 15 residues. V gave up 5 bases and J gave up 11 bases; unmatched junction bases: 16.

This chain connects TRBV2 to TRBJ2-7, with 8 bases identical to TRBD1. V was pared by 7 bases and J by 6 bases, with 14 bases of the junction left unmatched. The CDR3 sequence is 15 residues long. Germline CDR1 reads SNHLY; CDR2 reads FYNNEI. The CDR3 bases are TGTGCCAGCAATCTACCCAGGGACAGGTTCGGCGAGCAGTACTTC. Its translation: CASNLPRDRFGEQYF.

This clone came up a few times. V gene TRBV11-2 combines with J gene TRBJ2-1; D is perhaps TRBD2 (6 bases). The CDR3 has 13 amino acids. V lost 5 bases to trimming and J lost 10 bases, with 15 bases between them. Germline V CDR1 and CDR2: SGHAT, FQNNGV. The DNA of the CDR3 is TGTGCCAGCAGCCAAAATGGGGGACTCGAGCAGTTCTTC. Translation gives CASSQNGGLEQFF.

The CDR3 sequence: CASSRPTSGTSYEQYF. In nucleotides, the CDR3 is TGTGCCAGCAGCCGACCGACTAGCGGGACCTCCTACGAGCAGTACTTC. This sequence joins TRBV5-4 and TRBJ2-7; the match to TRBD2 covers 11 bases. This CDR3 contains 16 residues. Per the germline V gene, CDR1 is SGHNT and CDR2 is YYREEE (reference sequence). J gave up 0 bases and V 4 bases, and 6 bases lay outside the gene matches.

This chain connects TRBV7-2 to TRBJ2-1; D gene uncertain. CDR1 SGHTA and CDR2 FQGNSA come from the germline V gene. This CDR3 has 13 amino acids. V lost 3 bases and J 6 bases, leaving 9 bases between the germline ends. As DNA, the CDR3 is TGTGCCAGCAGCTTCGTAGAGTCCAATGAGCAGTTCTTC. Its translation is CASSFVESNEQFF.

V usage is TRBV27 and J usage is TRBJ2-5; 8 bases are shared with TRBD2. The CDR3 covers 16 residues. The germline gives CDR1 MNHEY, CDR2 SMNVEV (reference sequence). The J segment lost 4 bases and the V segment lost 5 bases, leaving 12 bases of the junction unmatched. In nucleotides, the CDR3 is TGTGCCAGCAGTGGGGTTCGCTTAGCGGGACGAGAGACCCAGTACTTC. Translation: CASSGVRLAGRETQYF.

The rearrangement links TRBV7-9 to TRBJ2-3; D remains unclear. The V and J ends lost 5 bases and 2 bases respectively, with 5 bases between them. This CDR3 comprises 12 residues. CDR1 and CDR2 (germline): SEHNR, FQNEAQ (reference sequence). The CDR3 is CASSPNTDTQYF. The CDR3 nucleotides read TGTGCCAGCAGCCCTAACACAGATACGCAGTATTTT.

V gene TRBV28 combines with J gene TRBJ2-7, with D unresolved. Trimming shortened V by 5 bases and J by 7 bases, and 9 bases separated the two germline ends. The germline CDR1 and CDR2 sequences are MDHEN and SYDVKM. This CDR3 has 11 residues. CDR3 DNA sequence: TGTGCCAGCAGTCCTTACACAGAGCAGTACTTC. Translating it yields CASSPYTEQYF.

This chain links TRBV27 with TRBJ1-4; the D gene is possibly TRBD1 (6 bases). V dropped 5 bases and J dropped 8 bases, with 30 bases sitting between them. Germline CDR1 and CDR2: MNHEY and SMNVEV (reference sequence). This CDR3 contains 19 residues. CDR3 in DNA: TGTGCCAGCAGTCTAACCGCTATTAGGGGGTTGGGCCCGAGGGAAAAACTGTTTTTT. Its translation is CASSLTAIRGLGPREKLFF. Combining the CDR3 with reference TRBV27 and TRBJ1-4 gives the whole variable domain EAQVTQNPRYLITVTGKKLTVTCSQNMNHEYMSWYRQDPGLGLRQIYYSMNVEVTDKGDVPEGYKVSRKEKRNFPLILESPSPNQTSLYFCASSLTAIRGLGPREKLFFGSGTQLSVL.

The chain links TRBV19 to TRBJ1-1, with TRBD1 identical over 10 bases. J was trimmed by 0 bases and V by 2 bases; bases with no gene match: 6. The CDR3 runs to 17 residues. Germline V gene lookup returns CDR1 LNHDA and CDR2 SQIVND (reference sequence). CDR3 sequence: CASSIWATGGMNTEAFF. CDR3 DNA sequence: TGTGCCAGTAGTATATGGGCGACAGGGGGCATGAACACTGAAGCTTTCTTT.